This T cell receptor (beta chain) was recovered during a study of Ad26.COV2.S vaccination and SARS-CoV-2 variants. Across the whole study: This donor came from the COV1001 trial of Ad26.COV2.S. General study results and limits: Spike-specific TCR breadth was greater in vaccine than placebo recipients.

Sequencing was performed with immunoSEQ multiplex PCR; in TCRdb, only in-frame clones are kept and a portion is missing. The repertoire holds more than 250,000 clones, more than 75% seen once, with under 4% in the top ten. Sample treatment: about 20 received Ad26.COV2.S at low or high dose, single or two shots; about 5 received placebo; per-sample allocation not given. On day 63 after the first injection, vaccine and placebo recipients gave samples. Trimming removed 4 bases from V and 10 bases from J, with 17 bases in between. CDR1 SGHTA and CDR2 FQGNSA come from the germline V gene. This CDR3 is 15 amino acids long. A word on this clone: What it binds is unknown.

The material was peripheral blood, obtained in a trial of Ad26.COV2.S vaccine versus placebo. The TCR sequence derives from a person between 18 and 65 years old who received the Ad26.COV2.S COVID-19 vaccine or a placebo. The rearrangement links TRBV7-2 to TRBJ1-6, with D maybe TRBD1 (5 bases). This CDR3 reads CASSSNGALGSPLHF. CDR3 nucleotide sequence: TGTGCCAGCAGCTCCAATGGGGCCCTAGGATCACCCCTCCACTTT.